The present TCR beta chain was sequenced within a study of cytomegalovirus exposure and HLA in healthy donors. Overall study context: An early release of data contained roughly 86 million unique TCRs, which came from HLA-typed donors. Most donors, 70% to 85% of around 400 genotyped, fell in the Caucasian-associated ancestry cluster.

Vbeta (60) and Jbeta (13) primers were used in the PCR. TCRdb's copy holds only in-frame clones and misses some; the assay was immunoSEQ multiplex PCR. The table records around 95,000 clones, 74% of them present only once. All the people who gave samples were healthy bone marrow donors. The V gene's germline CDR1 is SNHLY and CDR2 FYNNEI. V gave up 6 bases and J gave up 4 bases, with 9 bases separating them. There are 12 residues in the CDR3. This clone was recorded once. The sequenced material came from PBMCs. The receptor was derived from a male donor in good health and CMV-seronegative. The rearrangement joins TRBV2 to TRBJ1-2; a possible D gene is TRBD1 (5 bases). The CDR3 is CASRRDGYGYTF. The CDR3 DNA follows: TGTGCCAGCAGGCGGGACGGCTATGGCTACACCTTC.